This entry concerns a single T cell receptor (beta chain). In this sample, this clonotype turned up once. Its antigen is unknown. No base quality values were provided; no much bigger clone lies one nucleotide off. Support from one read is weak. This specimen comes from a study of T cell repertoires in aging, cancer and after chemotherapy (dated by TCRdb to about 2019). Some background on the complete study: Donors spanned six age groups from 30 or younger to 70 or older, with at least three individuals per group. Paired pre- and post-chemotherapy samples in the hematological group came from chronic lymphocytic leukemia patients treated with fludarabine- or bendamustine-based regimens. The complete dataset included about 9.1 million TCR reads. Peripheral blood TCR beta repertoires from healthy donors and cancer patients were profiled to examine immunoaging and T cell reconstitution after chemotherapy. A cohort of more than 200 cancer patients (94 with hematological and around 120 with solid cancers) was assembled, and approximately 99 healthy donors were included as a reference group.

Instead of sorted cells or RNA, genomic DNA extracted from peripheral blood served as the source for amplifying TCR beta rearrangements. Multiplex touch-down PCR with a mixed TRB-A/B primer pool was used to amplify rearranged TRB sequences covering the V, D and J segments. Illumina adapters and sample indices were attached to the amplicons in two consecutive PCR reactions using Phusion HS II polymerase. Amplicons were gel-purified with the NucleoSpin Gel and PCR Clean-up kit, then checked with Qubit and an Agilent 2100 Bioanalyzer. The libraries were sequenced on an Illumina MiSeq with 600-cycle, single-indexed, paired-end runs. As for the original processing: MiXCR versions 2.12 and 3.0.5 were used to process TRB sequences. Each unique CDR3 nucleotide sequence was counted as one clone, and only productive sequences with at least two reads were retained. The repertoire metrics were Shannon diversity, evenness, clonality (calculated as one minus evenness), and diversity profiles parameterized by alpha from 0 to 5. The IGoR algorithm was used to calculate generation probabilities for clones in the paired samples taken before and after chemotherapy. TCRdb applied fastp at Q25 and MiXCR to the public reads, then kept only in-frame beta chains. Entries that share a CDR3 protein sequence are merged under the most common genes and DNA. None of the V and J calls come from the authors' own analysis; TCRdb made them. For this sample the table gives roughly 4,200 distinct CDR3 sequences, of which about a quarter were detected only once. The biggest ten clones account for about 30% of the sample.

Study-level results and caveats: Untreated patients with hematological or solid cancers showed significantly lower blood TCR diversity and higher clonality than age-matched healthy donors. According to the authors, the repertoire data do not permit conclusions about immunological memory after chemotherapy. Lymphoid organ infiltration was present in hematological cancer patients, and this infiltration may itself impair thymic emigration or peripheral T cell expansion. Median generation probability increased over the chemotherapy interval in both cancer cohorts, suggesting repertoire reconstitution through rebound thymic output. In healthy donors, the decline in TCR diversity with age was mainly explained by loss of richness, whereas in cancer patients loss of evenness was also found to contribute.

V is shortened by 8 bases, J by 4 bases, and the region joining them spans 20 bases. The CDR1 and CDR2 encoded by the germline V gene (reference sequence) are DFQATT and SNEGSKA. From its cysteine to its phenylalanine, the CDR3 spans 14 amino acids. The read is trimmed to its CDR3 DNA, 42 bases read in frame from base 1. Sequenced input: blood. The chain couples TRBV20-1 to TRBJ1-1, with the D gene call left open. This TCR was sampled from a human donor with a blood cancer. CDR3 region: CSTSPRGEGTEAFF. The DNA is TGCAGTACCTCCCCCCGGGGTGAGGGCACTGAAGCTTTCTTT.